This is a list of T cell receptor beta chains from one sample in a study of blood T cell repertoires in COVID-19. The table came from immunoSEQ multiplex PCR; TCRdb's copy has only in-frame clones and leaves some out. The table has under 350,000 clones, around 89% seen once; the top ten hold about 4.6%. Sample: peripheral blood. The receptors originated from a man aged 35 to 55 with acute or convalescent COVID-19. Each CDR3 is given with its conserved first and last residue. D genes are given only for firm matches. Some rows mark clone size as missing; the rest say once, few, many or name a class of expanded clone.

v_call	d_call	clone_size	j_call	cdr3_aa	cdr3_nt
TRBV30	NA	NA	TRBJ2-1	CAWKGGGNEQFF	TGTGCCTGGAAGGGGGGGGGAAATGAGCAGTTCTTC
TRBV7-2	NA	NA	TRBJ1-2	CASSPRGAWIGYTF	TGTGCCAGCAGCCCCAGAGGCGCGTGGATAGGCTACACCTTC
TRBV4-2	NA	few	TRBJ1-4	CASSQRGTALLDGEKLFF	TGTGCCAGCAGCCAGAGAGGAACGGCTTTACTTGACGGGGAAAAACTGTTTTTT
TRBV3-1/TRBV3-2	NA	NA	TRBJ1-1	CASSTVGEMTFF	TGTGCCAGCAGCACAGTCGGGGAGATGACTTTCTTT
TRBV5-5	NA	NA	TRBJ1-6	CASSFIILGLNSPLHF	TGTGCCAGCAGCTTTATAATCCTAGGCCTTAATTCACCCCTCCACTTT
TRBV27	NA	NA	TRBJ1-2	CASSSTGGYGYTF	TGTGCCAGCAGTTCAACCGGGGGGTATGGCTACACCTTC
TRBV10-2	NA	NA	TRBJ2-2	CASRLQGLTGELFF	TGCGCCAGCAGGTTACAGGGTTTAACCGGGGAGCTGTTTTTT
TRBV5-1	TRBD2	NA	TRBJ2-5	CASSPSGGAPETQYF	TGCGCCAGCAGCCCGAGCGGGGGGGCCCCAGAGACCCAGTACTTC
TRBV7-2	NA	NA	TRBJ2-7	CASSLGPGKSYEQYF	TGTGCCAGCAGCTTAGGCCCAGGGAAGAGCTACGAGCAGTACTTC
TRBV5-1	TRBD1	NA	TRBJ2-3	CASKEGASTDTQYF	TGCGCCAGCAAAGAGGGGGCTAGCACAGATACGCAGTATTTT
TRBV19	NA	NA	TRBJ1-6	CASSIWPPEASPLHF	TGTGCCAGTAGTATTTGGCCGCCAGAGGCTTCACCCCTCCACTTT
TRBV12-3/TRBV12-4	NA	NA	TRBJ1-5	CASSSGNQPQHF	TGTGCCAGCAGTTCGGGGAATCAGCCCCAGCATTTT
TRBV6-5	NA	NA	TRBJ1-5	CASSPTGKGPQHF	TGTGCCAGCAGTCCTACAGGGAAGGGGCCCCAGCATTTT
TRBV5-1	TRBD2	NA	TRBJ2-3	CASSFGRADTQYF	TGCGCCAGCAGCTTCGGGAGGGCAGATACGCAGTATTTT
TRBV5-1	TRBD1	NA	TRBJ1-1	CASSLDRGANTEAFF	TGCGCCAGCAGCTTAGACAGGGGGGCGAACACTGAAGCTTTCTTT
TRBV27	NA	once	TRBJ2-6	CASSFRLVYSGANVLTF	TGTGCCAGCAGTTTCCGGTTAGTTTACTCTGGGGCCAACGTCCTGACTTTC
TRBV30	TRBD1	NA	TRBJ1-2	CAWTPGGAANYGYTF	TGTGCCTGGACTCCAGGGGGAGCAGCTAACTATGGCTACACCTTC
TRBV2	TRBD1	NA	TRBJ2-2	CASRMTGAPGELFF	TGTGCCAGCAGGATGACAGGGGCCCCCGGGGAGCTGTTTTTT
TRBV5-1	TRBD2	NA	TRBJ2-1	CASNLGTSGAPYNEQFF	TGCGCCAGCAACCTGGGGACTAGCGGGGCACCCTACAATGAGCAGTTCTTC
TRBV5-1	NA	NA	TRBJ1-5	CASSPDPGSNQPQHF	TGCGCCAGCAGCCCCGACCCAGGGAGCAATCAGCCCCAGCATTTT
TRBV30	TRBD1	NA	TRBJ1-2	CAWHPGQGDYGYTF	TGTGCCTGGCATCCGGGACAGGGAGACTATGGCTACACCTTC
TRBV7-8	TRBD1	NA	TRBJ2-7	CASSFRDSSSYEQYF	TGTGCCAGCAGCTTCCGGGACAGTTCCTCCTACGAGCAGTACTTC
TRBV19	NA	once	TRBJ1-1	CASSIMRSPEAFF	TGTGCCAGTAGTATAATGAGGTCCCCTGAAGCTTTCTTT
TRBV6-5	NA	NA	TRBJ1-1	CASSLRVWTEAFF	TGTGCCAGCAGTTTACGGGTGTGGACTGAAGCTTTCTTT
TRBV5-1	NA	NA	TRBJ1-2	CASSLEGGRGGYTF	TGCGCCAGCAGCTTGGAGGGGGGGCGAGGAGGCTACACCTTC
TRBV19	NA	NA	TRBJ1-5	CASSPPDGKYQPQHF	TGTGCCAGTAGTCCCCCGGACGGGAAGTATCAGCCCCAGCATTTT
TRBV19	NA	NA	TRBJ1-5	CASSIPGSSNQPQHF	TGTGCCAGTAGTATACCAGGATCTAGCAATCAGCCCCAGCATTTT
TRBV5-4	NA	NA	TRBJ2-1	CASSPHTGNEQFF	TGTGCCAGCAGCCCCCACACGGGGAATGAGCAGTTCTTC
TRBV7-8	NA	NA	TRBJ1-5	CASSLALDRGTSNQPQHF	TGTGCCAGCAGCTTAGCGTTGGATAGGGGAACTAGCAATCAGCCCCAGCATTTT
TRBV27	TRBD1	many	TRBJ1-2	CASSNPGQGNGYTF	TGTGCCAGCAGTAACCCGGGACAGGGAAATGGCTACACCTTC
TRBV2	NA	NA	TRBJ2-7	CASSAGPEQYF	TGTGCCAGCAGTGCAGGGCCCGAGCAGTACTTC
TRBV28	TRBD2	NA	TRBJ2-5	CASSLPLAGGRGETQYF	TGTGCCAGCAGTTTACCCCTAGCGGGGGGCCGTGGAGAGACCCAGTACTTC
TRBV18	NA	NA	TRBJ1-6	CASSPPWTALNSPLHF	TGTGCCAGCTCACCACCCTGGACAGCCCTTAATTCACCCCTCCACTTT
TRBV5-4	NA	NA	TRBJ2-2	CASSSPGHYTGELFF	TGTGCCAGCAGCTCGCCGGGACACTACACCGGGGAGCTGTTTTTT
TRBV12-3/TRBV12-4	NA	NA	TRBJ1-1	CASRGGWVTEAFF	TGTGCCAGCAGGGGGGGATGGGTGACTGAAGCTTTCTTT
TRBV4-1	NA	NA	TRBJ1-1	CASSQDNGRKTEAFF	TGCGCCAGCAGCCAGGATAATGGGAGAAAAACTGAAGCTTTCTTT
TRBV19	TRBD2	NA	TRBJ2-2	CASSPGLAGGPTGELFF	TGTGCCAGTAGCCCGGGACTAGCGGGGGGGCCAACCGGGGAGCTGTTTTTT
TRBV24-1	NA	NA	TRBJ1-5	CATTLGGAVGNQPQHF	TGTGCCACCACCCTAGGTGGGGCAGTGGGCAATCAGCCCCAGCATTTT
TRBV2	TRBD1	NA	TRBJ1-6	CASSPTGQETSPLHF	TGTGCCAGCTCCCCTACGGGACAGGAGACTTCACCCCTCCACTTT
TRBV7-8	NA	NA	TRBJ2-3	CASSLASGSTDTQYF	TGTGCCAGCAGCTTAGCGTCAGGGAGCACAGATACGCAGTATTTT
TRBV5-4	TRBD1	NA	TRBJ1-1	CASSVPGTANTEAFF	TGTGCCAGCAGCGTTCCCGGGACAGCGAACACTGAAGCTTTCTTT
TRBV24-1	NA	NA	TRBJ1-2	CATSDQQGTGYTF	TGTGCCACCAGTGATCAGCAGGGAACCGGCTACACCTTC
TRBV10-2	TRBD1	NA	TRBJ1-1	CASSGFQGVAFF	TGCGCCAGCAGTGGTTTCCAGGGGGTAGCTTTCTTT
TRBV20-1	TRBD1	NA	TRBJ1-5	CSASHGQGFYSRNQPQHF	TGCAGTGCTAGTCACGGACAGGGTTTTTATTCACGCAATCAGCCCCAGCATTTT
TRBV3-1/TRBV3-2	NA	NA	TRBJ2-7	CASSRRPRDYEQYF	TGTGCCAGCAGCCGTCGGCCACGGGACTACGAGCAGTACTTC
TRBV25-1	TRBD1	NA	TRBJ1-5	CASAGTGGQPQHF	TGTGCCAGCGCCGGGACAGGTGGGCAGCCCCAGCATTTT
TRBV7-3	NA	NA	TRBJ1-1	CASSLQGISTEAFF	TGTGCCAGCAGCTTACAGGGGATTAGTACTGAAGCTTTCTTT
TRBV7-6	TRBD2	NA	TRBJ2-3	CASSLLAGGPGDTQYF	TGTGCCAGCAGCTTACTAGCGGGGGGGCCAGGTGATACGCAGTATTTT
TRBV18	TRBD1	NA	TRBJ2-2	CASSSTGAGELFF	TGTGCCAGCTCAAGTACAGGGGCCGGGGAGCTGTTTTTT
TRBV11-2	TRBD2	NA	TRBJ2-2	CASSKGLAVNTGELFF	TGTGCCAGCAGCAAGGGACTAGCGGTGAACACCGGGGAGCTGTTTTTT
TRBV19	NA	NA	TRBJ1-5	CASTSFGGFSNQPQHF	TGTGCCAGTACCTCATTCGGGGGATTTAGCAATCAGCCCCAGCATTTT
TRBV9	NA	NA	TRBJ1-2	CASSVDEGGYTF	TGTGCCAGCAGCGTAGATGAGGGAGGCTACACCTTC
TRBV5-1	TRBD1	NA	TRBJ1-3	CASSPTGQAGNTIYF	TGCGCCAGCAGCCCGACAGGGCAGGCGGGAAACACCATATATTTT
TRBV5-1	NA	NA	TRBJ1-1	CASSLDSGVPNTEAFF	TGCGCCAGCAGCTTGGACTCAGGGGTACCCAACACTGAAGCTTTCTTT
TRBV6-1	TRBD1	NA	TRBJ2-6	CASSGDSWSGANVLTF	TGTGCCAGCAGTGGGGACAGTTGGTCTGGGGCCAACGTCCTGACTTTC
TRBV2	TRBD2	NA	TRBJ2-2	CATPRMLAGTGELFF	TGTGCCACCCCCCGGATGCTAGCGGGGACCGGGGAGCTGTTTTTT
TRBV6-5	NA	NA	TRBJ2-3	CASSYGGGLTDTQYF	TGTGCCAGCAGTTACGGAGGGGGCCTCACAGATACGCAGTATTTT